This entry features one T cell receptor (beta chain) sequence. Its target is not known. The source of the sample is a study of cytomegalovirus exposure and HLA in healthy donors. Overall study: The approximately 120 validation repertoires were produced on the same platform as the 500 to 800 repertoires of the first cohort. This was reported in a later analysis. Study observations and caveats: The study listed 150 to 200 cytomegalovirus-associated TCR beta chains. The classifier was said to identify cytomegalovirus status with high specificity and sensitivity.

Clones were sequenced by immunoSEQ multiplex PCR, and TCRdb holds only the in-frame ones, with some missing. The sample lists around 250,000 clones; around 90% were seen once. Separate from the roughly 720-subject first cohort, the roughly 110-subject validation cohort was the one that the donors belonged to. Sequenced: PBMCs. This sequence was found in a woman under 30 in good health and CMV-seronegative.

As DNA, the CDR3 is TGCGCCAGCAGCTTGGTACTAGCGGGAGGAACCGGGGAGCTGTTTTTT. It translates to CASSLVLAGGTGELFF. V gene TRBV5-1 combines with J gene TRBJ2-2, with 12 bases aligning to TRBD2. Germline CDR1 and CDR2: SGHRS and YFSETQ. The CDR3 is 16 amino acids. The trim removed 0 bases at V and 5 bases at J, leaving 2 bases unmatched.